Listed here are 21 T cell receptor beta chains from one sample, sequenced in a study of cytomegalovirus exposure and HLA in healthy donors. Profiling relied on immunoSEQ multiplex PCR, and the TCRdb table lists in-frame clones only, not all of them. In the table there are about 200,000 clones, about nine tenths of which are singletons. Material for sequencing was PBMCs. These receptors were collected from a young woman in good health and CMV-seropositive.

The chain joins TRBV18 to TRBJ1-3, with 8 bases identical to TRBD1. CDR1 and CDR2 (germline): KGHSH, LQKENI. The CDR3 runs to 16 residues. V shed 3 bases, J shed 3 bases, and the junction held 7 bases outside the gene matches. The chain's CDR3 is CASSPLDRVFGNTIYF. The CDR3 DNA follows: TGTGCCAGCTCACCCCTGGACAGGGTGTTTGGAAACACCATATATTTT.

The chain couples TRBV6-6 to TRBJ2-7; 11 bases are a match to TRBD2. The CDR3 runs 14 residues. From germline, CDR1 is MNHNY and CDR2 SVGAGI (reference sequence). V was pared by 5 bases and J by 4 bases, with 4 bases of the junction left unmatched. The CDR3 loop is CASSKLAGVYEQYF. The CDR3 DNA reads as TGTGCCAGCAGTAAACTAGCGGGAGTTTACGAGCAGTACTTC.

This chain joins TRBV27 and TRBJ2-1; D is possibly TRBD2 (7 bases). V lost 8 bases to trimming and J lost 3 bases, with 17 bases between them. The CDR3 has 15 amino acids. Per the germline V gene, CDR1 is MNHEY and CDR2 is SMNVEV (reference sequence). CDR3 DNA: TGTGCCAGCTGCCAAGGGGGGGAGGTCTACAATGAGCAGTTCTTC. This translates into CASCQGGEVYNEQFF.

Ten or more counts support this clone. The rearrangement links TRBV5-1 to TRBJ2-2, with D perhaps TRBD1 (6 bases). Trimming shortened V by 3 bases and J by 0 bases, and 9 bases separated the two germline ends. The CDR3 runs 15 residues. Germline-derived CDR1 and CDR2 are SGHRS and YFSETQ. The CDR3 DNA sequence: TGCGCCAGCAGCTGGGGGACAACGAACACCGGGGAGCTGTTTTTT. This codes for CASSWGTTNTGELFF.

The chain uses TRBV6-1 and TRBJ1-2; TRBD1 aligns across 11 bases. V lost 0 bases, J lost 6 bases, and 18 bases stayed unmatched. Looked up from germline, CDR1 is MNHNS and CDR2 is SASEGT. The CDR3 sequence is 20 residues long. The CDR3 region has the DNA TGTGCCAGCAGTGAAGCGCGTTCAATGGACAGGGGGCTTACTTTGGATGGCTACACCTTC. Its protein product is CASSEARSMDRGLTLDGYTF.

V gene TRBV12-5 combines with J gene TRBJ2-6; 10 nucleotides agree with TRBD1. The CDR3 is made up of 17 amino acids. Germline CDR1 LGHNT, CDR2 FRNRAP. Trimming at V came to 6 bases and at J to 3 bases, leaving 8 bases not matched to a gene. This CDR3 reads CASGNDRGRSGANVLTF. In DNA form, the CDR3 reads TGTGCTAGTGGCAACGACAGGGGGCGGAGTGGGGCCAACGTCCTGACTTTC. The full variable domain, in which reference TRBV12-5 and TRBJ2-6 provide the parts outside the CDR3, is DARVTQTPRHKVTEMGQEVTMRCQPILGHNTVFWYRQTMMQGLELLAYFRNRAPLDDSGMPKDRFSAEMPDATLATLKIQPSEPRDSAVYFCASGNDRGRSGANVLTFGAGSRLTVL.

This rearrangement joins TRBV18 to TRBJ2-1, with D tentatively TRBD2 (7 bases). Trimming left V 3 bases short and J 0 bases short, with 12 bases between. The CDR3 spans 16 residues. Germline CDR1 reads KGHSH; CDR2 reads LQKENI. The chain's CDR3 is CASSPPGGGSYNEQFF. CDR3 nucleotide sequence: TGTGCCAGCTCACCTCCGGGGGGCGGCTCCTACAATGAGCAGTTCTTC. The variable domain in full, with the rest retrieved from reference TRBV18 and TRBJ2-1, is NAGVMQNPRHLVRRRGQEARLRCSPMKGHSHVYWYRQLPEEGLKFMVYLQKENIIDESGMPKERFSAEFPKEGPSILRIQQVVRGDSAAYFCASSPPGGGSYNEQFFGPGTRLTVL.

In this sample, this clone turned up a few times. The CDR3 nucleotides are TGTGCCTGGAGATCTGGGCTTAACTATGGCTACACCTTC. It codes for CAWRSGLNYGYTF. V usage is TRBV30 and J usage is TRBJ1-2; D is ambiguous. Germline CDR1 GTSNPN, CDR2 SVGIG (reference sequence). The V gene lost 3 bases and the J gene lost 1 base, with 9 bases spanning the gap. The CDR3 length is 13 residues.

The V gene is TRBV27, the J gene TRBJ2-1, with D unclear. V shed 2 bases and J shed 4 bases, with 15 bases lying between them. The CDR3 runs 16 residues. Germline CDR1 and CDR2: MNHEY and SMNVEV (reference sequence). DNA for the CDR3: TGTGCCAGCAGTTTAGGGTCTGCTAGATCTTACAATGAGCAGTTCTTC. Amino acid sequence: CASSLGSARSYNEQFF.

In this sample, this clone turned up once. The CDR3 loop is CASSLVRNQPQHF. The CDR3, as DNA: TGTGCCAGCAGCTTAGTTCGGAATCAGCCCCAGCATTTT. This chain connects TRBV11-2 to TRBJ1-5, with unresolved D. V lost 1 base and J 4 bases, leaving 5 bases between the germline ends. Germline CDR1 SGHAT, CDR2 FQNNGV. The CDR3 covers 13 residues.

The chain joins TRBV30 to TRBJ2-3, with a weak D call TRBD2 (6 bases). V gave up 2 bases and J gave up 13 bases, with 13 bases separating them. Germline assignment: CDR1 GTSNPN and CDR2 SVGIG (reference sequence). The CDR3 runs to 11 residues. CDR3 region: CAWSRGAVEYF. The CDR3 region has the DNA TGTGCCTGGAGTCGCGGGGCGGTAGAGTATTTT.

The chain employs TRBV2 and TRBJ2-2; 9 bases agree with TRBD1. The V gene's germline CDR1 is SNHLY and CDR2 FYNNEI. The CDR3 runs to 13 residues. Losses at the gene ends were 7 bases for V and 8 bases for J; bases not matched to a gene: 5. CDR3 nucleotide sequence: TGTGCCAGCACCCGACAGGGGGGTGGGGAGCTGTTTTTT. As protein: CASTRQGGGELFF.

The chain uses TRBV28 and TRBJ1-2, with 8 bases that match TRBD1. Germline loops: CDR1 MDHEN, CDR2 SYDVKM. With V trimmed by 6 bases and J by 9 bases, 6 bases remained unmatched. The CDR3 runs 12 residues. The CDR3 region is CASSLGQGSYTF. The CDR3 DNA sequence: TGTGCCAGCAGCCTAGGACAGGGCAGCTACACCTTC.

J is TRBJ2-1 and V is TRBV5-1; 11 nucleotides line up with TRBD2. Trimming took 0 bases from V and 8 from J; bases not matched to a gene: 1. CDR3 length equals 14 residues. Germline CDR1 reads SGHRS; CDR2 reads YFSETQ. CDR3 coding DNA: TGCGCCAGCAGCTTGGTACTAGCGGGAGATGAGCAGTTCTTC. It yields the protein CASSLVLAGDEQFF.

The V gene is TRBV10-3, the J gene TRBJ2-7; the match to TRBD1 covers 11 bases. This CDR3 has 14 amino acids. Trimming took 3 bases from V and 3 from J; bases not matched to a gene: 1. Germline loops: CDR1 ENHRY, CDR2 SYGVKD. CDR3 nucleotide sequence: TGTGCCATCAGTGAAGGGACAGGGGGCTACGAGCAGTACTTC. Protein: CAISEGTGGYEQYF.

The gene calls are TRBV14 and TRBJ2-1; D remains unclear. From germline, CDR1 is SGHDN and CDR2 FVKESK. V lost 3 bases to trimming and J lost 4 bases, with 13 bases between them. CDR3 length: 15 residues. Here the CDR3 reads CASSQKLPRYNEQFF. The CDR3 bases are TGTGCCAGCAGCCAGAAGCTCCCTCGGTACAATGAGCAGTTCTTC.

The gene calls are TRBV11-1 and TRBJ1-1; tentatively, D is TRBD1 (5 bases). Germline CDR1 reads SGHAT; CDR2 reads FQDESV (reference sequence). This CDR3 is 14 amino acids long. The ends were cut back, 1 base at V and 6 bases at J, with 12 bases in the middle. This chain's CDR3 is CASSLEGEGAEAFF. The CDR3 region has the DNA TGTGCCAGCAGCTTAGAAGGGGAAGGGGCTGAAGCTTTCTTT.

This clone was observed a single time. The chain is built from TRBV7-9 and TRBJ1-4; D remains unclear. This CDR3 region has 18 residues. The V end was cut by 4 bases, the J end by 8 bases, with 26 bases between. The V gene's germline CDR1 is SEHNR and CDR2 FQNEAQ (reference sequence). The CDR3 region has the DNA TGTGCCAGCAGCTCCCTCGCGGGTCCGCGGTTCGGATACGAAAAACTGTTTTTT. Translated, it gives CASSSLAGPRFGYEKLFF. Using reference TRBV7-9 and TRBJ1-4 for the parts outside the CDR3, the full variable domain is DTGVSQNPRHKITKRGQNVTFRCDPISEHNRLYWYRQTLGQGPEFLTYFQNEAQLEKSRLLSDRFSAERPKGSFSTLEIQRTEQGDSAMYLCASSSLAGPRFGYEKLFFGSGTQLSVL.

The chain has TRBV7-2 and TRBJ2-1; tentative D call: TRBD2 (6 bases). CDR3 length: 15 residues. Germline V gene data show CDR1 as SGHTA and CDR2 as FQGNSA. The V gene lost 3 bases and the J gene lost 0 bases, with 9 bases spanning the gap. In nucleotides, the CDR3 is TGTGCCAGCAGCTTCGGGGGTAACTCCTACAATGAGCAGTTCTTC. Protein: CASSFGGNSYNEQFF.

The V and J genes are TRBV29-1 and TRBJ2-7; 10 bases line up with TRBD1. Germline trimming cut 4 bases from V and 3 bases from J; bases unmatched to any gene: 12. Germline CDR1 is SQVTM and CDR2 is ANQGSEA. The CDR3 has 16 residues. CDR3: CSVVGTGAFGGYEQYF. The CDR3 nucleotides read TGCAGCGTTGTGGGGACAGGGGCCTTTGGTGGCTACGAGCAGTACTTC.

This clone was observed a single time. The chain employs TRBV18 and TRBJ2-2, with 7 bases identical to TRBD1. The CDR3 length is 13 residues. V lost 4 bases, J lost 6 bases, and 2 bases stayed unmatched. Germline CDR1 is KGHSH and CDR2 is LQKENI. The CDR3 loop reads CASSQQGAGELFF. The CDR3 nucleotides read TGTGCCAGCTCACAGCAGGGGGCCGGGGAGCTGTTTTTT.